The 11 T cell receptor beta chains given below trace back to one sample, sequenced in a study of CD4+ T cells in melanoma (dated 2022 in TCRdb). Library prep was done by the immunoSEQ multiplex PCR assay. TCRdb holds this immuneACCESS table with in-frame rearrangements only. Some clones are missing; in checked studies, unresolved V genes explain under half, and the rest has no known cause. In all, the sample holds about 55,000 clones, and 60% to 75% of those were seen once. The ten largest account for roughly 4.9% of the sample. Source material: tumor tissue. These receptors all stem from a human donor with melanoma.

V gene TRBV7-2 combines with J gene TRBJ1-3; D is possibly TRBD1 (5 bases). Germline V gene data show CDR1 as SGHTA and CDR2 as FQGNSA. The CDR3 has 15 amino acids. The germline V and J ends were trimmed by 4 bases and 2 bases, with 12 bases remaining between them. CDR3 residues: CASSYVGGPGNTIYF. The CDR3 coding sequence is TGTGCCAGCAGCTATGTTGGGGGACCTGGAAACACCATATATTTT.

The J gene is TRBJ1-5, the V gene TRBV7-8, with a weak D call TRBD1 (5 bases). Deletions cut 7 bases from V and 6 bases from J, with 13 bases between. CDR3 size: 13 residues. The germline gives CDR1 SGHVS, CDR2 FQNEAQ. CDR3 in DNA: TGTGCCAGCACTGAGGCGGGGGTTCAGCCCCAGCATTTT. This gives the protein CASTEAGVQPQHF.

The chain combines TRBV29-1 with TRBJ1-2; D call uncertain. Trimming removed 7 bases at V and 7 bases at J, with 22 bases between. This CDR3 is built from 14 residues. CDR1 SQVTM and CDR2 ANQGSEA come from the germline V gene. This chain's CDR3 is CSARSVLGPTGYTF. CDR3 coding DNA: TGCAGCGCCCGTAGTGTCTTGGGCCCCACTGGCTACACCTTC.

This clone showed up many times. This rearrangement joins TRBV14 to TRBJ2-7, with D perhaps matching TRBD1 (6 bases). Germline CDR1 SGHDN, CDR2 FVKESK. The CDR3 has 14 amino acids. With 4 bases removed from V and 5 bases from J, the gap between germline ends came to 15 bases. CDR3 residues: CASSLYRDGDEQYF. CDR3 nucleotides: TGTGCCAGCAGCCTATACAGGGATGGCGACGAGCAGTACTTC.

The chain has TRBV5-6 and TRBJ1-3, with D possibly TRBD1 on 6 matching bases. V was pared by 4 bases and J by 0 bases, with 11 bases between. In germline, CDR1 is SGHDT, CDR2 YYEEEE. The CDR3 is made up of 15 amino acids. The CDR3 sequence is CASSIQGYSGNTIYF. The CDR3 DNA sequence: TGTGCCAGCAGCATACAGGGTTACTCTGGAAACACCATATATTTT.

This rearrangement joins TRBV14 to TRBJ1-2; D possibly corresponds to TRBD1 (5 bases). This CDR3 region has 15 residues. CDR1 is SGHDN and CDR2 is FVKESK in the germline V gene. Trimming removed 4 bases at V and 8 bases at J, with 20 bases between. CDR3 in DNA: TGTGCCAGCAGCCGAAGGACGGGACCGGGTGGGGGCTACACCTTC. This gives the protein CASSRRTGPGGGYTF.

This clone was detected ten times or more. The rearrangement links TRBV9 to TRBJ2-1; D ambiguous. The CDR3 length is 12 residues. Per germline, CDR1 SGDLS and CDR2 YYNGEE. V was shortened by 4 bases and J by 7 bases, with 9 bases between the two germline ends. The CDR3 here is CASSPRLNEQFF. Written as DNA, the CDR3 is TGTGCCAGCAGCCCCCGTTTGAATGAGCAGTTCTTC.

The V call is TRBV20-1, the J call TRBJ1-2, with D uncertain. The CDR3 is 11 amino acids. Germline CDR1 DFQATT, CDR2 SNEGSKA (reference sequence). V gave up 3 bases and J gave up 7 bases, with 9 bases separating them. CDR3 sequence reads: CSASPTVGYTF. CDR3 in DNA: TGCAGTGCTAGCCCCACAGTTGGCTACACCTTC.

This clone was observed a few times. The CDR3 sequence is CASSVVGTETDTQYF. In DNA form, the CDR3 reads TGTGCCAGCAGCGTAGTGGGGACAGAGACAGATACGCAGTATTTT. The chain couples TRBV9 to TRBJ2-3, with TRBD1 identical over 7 bases. The CDR3 consists of 15 residues. The V gene end was trimmed by 0 bases and the J gene end by 3 bases; junction bases not matched to a gene: 4. Germline V CDR1 and CDR2: SGDLS, YYNGEE.

The chain is built from TRBV19 and TRBJ2-4; D call uncertain. The CDR3 sequence is 17 residues long. Germline V lookup: CDR1 LNHDA, CDR2 SQIVND (reference sequence). V was clipped by 2 bases and J by 3 bases, with 17 bases between them. The CDR3 reads CASSILPRNTHKNIQYF. CDR3 in DNA: TGTGCCAGTAGTATACTCCCAAGGAATACCCACAAAAACATTCAGTACTTC. The variable domain in full, with the rest retrieved from reference TRBV19 and TRBJ2-4, is DGGITQSPKYLFRKEGQNVTLSCEQNLNHDAMYWYRQDPGQGLRLIYYSQIVNDFQKGDIAEGYSVSREKKESFPLTVTSAQKNPTAFYLCASSILPRNTHKNIQYFGAGTRLSVL.

The CDR3: CASDDRGGRQPQHF. CDR3 coding DNA: TGTGCCAGCGACGACAGGGGAGGTCGACAGCCCCAGCATTTT. V and J are TRBV6-5 and TRBJ1-5; 8 nucleotides line up with TRBD1. The germline CDR1 and CDR2 sequences are MNHEY and SVGAGI. This CDR3 is built from 14 residues. The trim removed 8 bases at V and 7 bases at J, leaving 10 bases unmatched.